The 5 T cell receptor beta chains below all came from one sample that was sequenced in a study of cytomegalovirus exposure and HLA in healthy donors. The primer mix had 60 Vbeta and 13 Jbeta primers. Sequencing used immunoSEQ multiplex PCR; TCRdb keeps in-frame clones, though not all of them. This sample has nearly 110,000 clones, with about 76% found just once. The sample comprised PBMCs. The receptors shown here come from a woman aged 45-65 years in good health and CMV-seropositive.

This clone appeared a few times. The genes are TRBV2 and TRBJ2-2, with TRBD2 matching 7 bases. CDR3 length: 14 residues. Germline CDR1 is SNHLY and CDR2 is FYNNEI. The V gene end was trimmed by 7 bases and the J gene end by 6 bases; junction bases not matched to a gene: 8. CDR3 nucleotides: TGTGCCAGCAAGCGGGACCAGGAGTCCGGGGAGCTGTTTTTT. Translating gives CASKRDQESGELFF.

In this sample, this clone turned up once. The gene calls are TRBV28 and TRBJ2-5, with 7 bases fitting TRBD1. CDR1 MDHEN and CDR2 SYDVKM come from the germline V gene. V gave up 5 bases and J gave up 10 bases; unmatched junction bases: 4. This CDR3 has 11 amino acids. This CDR3 reads CASSMSGGQYF. The CDR3 DNA follows: TGTGCCAGCAGTATGTCAGGGGGCCAGTACTTC.

This sequence joins TRBV5-8 and TRBJ1-1; D is uncertain. Trimming took off 7 bases at V and 2 bases at J, with 6 bases between the two ends. Germline values: CDR1 SGHTS, CDR2 YDEGEE. The CDR3 extends over 11 amino acids. The CDR3 sequence is CASPYNTEAFF. DNA of the CDR3: TGTGCCAGCCCCTATAACACTGAAGCTTTCTTT.

In DNA form, the CDR3 reads TGTGCCAGTAGTTCAAGGACTAGTTCATCCGGGGAGCTGTTTTTT. Its protein is CASSSRTSSSGELFF. V usage is TRBV19 and J usage is TRBJ2-2, with 7 bases identical to TRBD2. From germline, CDR1 is LNHDA and CDR2 SQIVND (reference sequence). V dropped 5 bases and J dropped 6; count of bases not matched to a gene: 9. The CDR3 consists of 15 residues.

The chain joins TRBV19 to TRBJ1-2; D remains ambiguous. Trimming took off 7 bases at V and 8 bases at J, with 17 bases between the two ends. From germline, CDR1 is LNHDA and CDR2 SQIVND (reference sequence). The CDR3 sequence is 13 residues long. CDR3 loop: CASTVGLAVGYTF. The DNA of the CDR3 is TGTGCCAGTACTGTGGGCCTCGCAGTCGGCTACACCTTC.